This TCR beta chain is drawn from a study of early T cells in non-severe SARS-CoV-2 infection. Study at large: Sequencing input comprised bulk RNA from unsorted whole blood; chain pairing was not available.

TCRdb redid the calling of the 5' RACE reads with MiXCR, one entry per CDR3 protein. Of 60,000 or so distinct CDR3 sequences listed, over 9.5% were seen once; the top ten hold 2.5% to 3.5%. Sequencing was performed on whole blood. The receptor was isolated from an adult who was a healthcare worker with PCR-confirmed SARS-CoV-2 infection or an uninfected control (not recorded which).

The chain's CDR3 is CGTSGGPGEQYF. The CDR3 DNA sequence: TGTGGGACTAGCGGGGGCCCGGGTGAGCAGTACTTC. The rearrangement uses TRBV28 and TRBJ2-7, with 13 bases lining up with TRBD2. The CDR3 length is 12 residues. CDR1 and CDR2 from the germline V gene are MDHEN and SYDVKM.